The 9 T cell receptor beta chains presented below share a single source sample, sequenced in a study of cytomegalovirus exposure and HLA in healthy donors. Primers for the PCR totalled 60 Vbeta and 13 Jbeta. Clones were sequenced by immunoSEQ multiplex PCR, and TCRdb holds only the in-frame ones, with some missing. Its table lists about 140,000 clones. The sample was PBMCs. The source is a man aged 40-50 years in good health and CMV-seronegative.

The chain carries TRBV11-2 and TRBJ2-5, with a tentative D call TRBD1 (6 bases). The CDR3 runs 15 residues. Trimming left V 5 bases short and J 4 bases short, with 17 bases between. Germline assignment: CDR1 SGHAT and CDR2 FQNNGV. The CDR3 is CASSPGTMGAETQYF. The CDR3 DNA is TGTGCCAGCAGCCCCGGGACGATGGGGGCAGAGACCCAGTACTTC.

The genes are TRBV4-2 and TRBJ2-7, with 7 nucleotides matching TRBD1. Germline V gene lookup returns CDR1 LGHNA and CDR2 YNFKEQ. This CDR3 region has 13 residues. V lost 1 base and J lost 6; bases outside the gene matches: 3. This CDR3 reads CASSQGQGPEQYF. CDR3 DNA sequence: TGTGCCAGCAGCCAAGGACAGGGACCCGAGCAGTACTTC.

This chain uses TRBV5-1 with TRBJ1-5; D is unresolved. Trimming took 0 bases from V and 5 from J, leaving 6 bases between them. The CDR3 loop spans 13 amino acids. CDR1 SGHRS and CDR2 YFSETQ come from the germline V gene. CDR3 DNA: TGCGCCAGCAGCTTGGGAGTGGATCAGCCCCAGCATTTT. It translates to CASSLGVDQPQHF. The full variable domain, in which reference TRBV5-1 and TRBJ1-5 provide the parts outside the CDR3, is KAGVTQTPRYLIKTRGQQVTLSCSPISGHRSVSWYQQTPGQGLQFLFEYFSETQRNKGNFPGRFSGRQFSNSRSEMNVSTLELGDSALYLCASSLGVDQPQHFGDGTRLSIL.

CDR3 protein: CASSQGQGGMNTEAFF. The CDR3 DNA sequence: TGTGCCAGCAGCCAAGGACAGGGGGGAATGAACACTGAAGCTTTCTTT. The chain uses TRBV4-2 and TRBJ1-1, with 9 positions matching TRBD1. Germline V gene lookup returns CDR1 LGHNA and CDR2 YNFKEQ. V was pared by 1 base and J by 0 bases, with 3 bases of the junction left unmatched. The CDR3 runs to 16 residues.

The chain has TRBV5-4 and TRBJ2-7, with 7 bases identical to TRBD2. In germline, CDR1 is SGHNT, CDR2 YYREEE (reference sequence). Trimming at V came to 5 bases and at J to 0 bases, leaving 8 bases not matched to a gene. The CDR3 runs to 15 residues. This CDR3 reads CASSSRTSSSYEQYF. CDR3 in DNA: TGTGCCAGCAGTTCGAGGACTAGTAGCTCCTACGAGCAGTACTTC.

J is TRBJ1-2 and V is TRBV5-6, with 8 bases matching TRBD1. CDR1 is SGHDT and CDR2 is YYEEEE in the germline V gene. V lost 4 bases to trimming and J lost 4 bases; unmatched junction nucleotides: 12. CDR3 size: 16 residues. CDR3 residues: CASSPSWTGILYGYTF. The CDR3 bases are TGTGCCAGCAGCCCATCGTGGACAGGGATCCTCTATGGCTACACCTTC.

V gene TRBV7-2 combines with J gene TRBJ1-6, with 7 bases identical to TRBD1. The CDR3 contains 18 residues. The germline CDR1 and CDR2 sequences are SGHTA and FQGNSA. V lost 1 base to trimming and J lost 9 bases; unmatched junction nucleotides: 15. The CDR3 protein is CASSLGPPGQVQGSPLHF. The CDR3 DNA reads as TGTGCCAGCAGCTTAGGGCCCCCAGGACAGGTTCAGGGTTCACCCCTCCACTTT. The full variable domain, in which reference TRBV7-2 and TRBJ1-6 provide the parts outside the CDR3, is GAGVSQSPSNKVTEKGKDVELRCDPISGHTALYWYRQSLGQGLEFLIYFQGNSAPDKSGLPSDRFSAERTGGSVSTLTIQRTQQEDSAVYLCASSLGPPGQVQGSPLHFGNGTRLTVT.

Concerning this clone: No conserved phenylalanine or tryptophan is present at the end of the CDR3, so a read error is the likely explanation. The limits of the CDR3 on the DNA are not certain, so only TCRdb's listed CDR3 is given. The CDR3 loop is CASSEGRGFL. This chain joins TRBV10-1 and TRBJ1-2. Germline-derived CDR1 and CDR2 are WNHNN and SYGVQD (reference sequence). The CDR3 spans 10 amino acids, including both terminal residues.

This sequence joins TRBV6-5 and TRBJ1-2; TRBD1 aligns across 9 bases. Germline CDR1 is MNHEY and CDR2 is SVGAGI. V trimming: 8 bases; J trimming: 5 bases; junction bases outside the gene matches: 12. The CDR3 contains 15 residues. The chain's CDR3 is CASSYSGTGIYGYTF. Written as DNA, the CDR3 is TGTGCCAGCTCCTACTCCGGGACAGGGATTTATGGCTACACCTTC.